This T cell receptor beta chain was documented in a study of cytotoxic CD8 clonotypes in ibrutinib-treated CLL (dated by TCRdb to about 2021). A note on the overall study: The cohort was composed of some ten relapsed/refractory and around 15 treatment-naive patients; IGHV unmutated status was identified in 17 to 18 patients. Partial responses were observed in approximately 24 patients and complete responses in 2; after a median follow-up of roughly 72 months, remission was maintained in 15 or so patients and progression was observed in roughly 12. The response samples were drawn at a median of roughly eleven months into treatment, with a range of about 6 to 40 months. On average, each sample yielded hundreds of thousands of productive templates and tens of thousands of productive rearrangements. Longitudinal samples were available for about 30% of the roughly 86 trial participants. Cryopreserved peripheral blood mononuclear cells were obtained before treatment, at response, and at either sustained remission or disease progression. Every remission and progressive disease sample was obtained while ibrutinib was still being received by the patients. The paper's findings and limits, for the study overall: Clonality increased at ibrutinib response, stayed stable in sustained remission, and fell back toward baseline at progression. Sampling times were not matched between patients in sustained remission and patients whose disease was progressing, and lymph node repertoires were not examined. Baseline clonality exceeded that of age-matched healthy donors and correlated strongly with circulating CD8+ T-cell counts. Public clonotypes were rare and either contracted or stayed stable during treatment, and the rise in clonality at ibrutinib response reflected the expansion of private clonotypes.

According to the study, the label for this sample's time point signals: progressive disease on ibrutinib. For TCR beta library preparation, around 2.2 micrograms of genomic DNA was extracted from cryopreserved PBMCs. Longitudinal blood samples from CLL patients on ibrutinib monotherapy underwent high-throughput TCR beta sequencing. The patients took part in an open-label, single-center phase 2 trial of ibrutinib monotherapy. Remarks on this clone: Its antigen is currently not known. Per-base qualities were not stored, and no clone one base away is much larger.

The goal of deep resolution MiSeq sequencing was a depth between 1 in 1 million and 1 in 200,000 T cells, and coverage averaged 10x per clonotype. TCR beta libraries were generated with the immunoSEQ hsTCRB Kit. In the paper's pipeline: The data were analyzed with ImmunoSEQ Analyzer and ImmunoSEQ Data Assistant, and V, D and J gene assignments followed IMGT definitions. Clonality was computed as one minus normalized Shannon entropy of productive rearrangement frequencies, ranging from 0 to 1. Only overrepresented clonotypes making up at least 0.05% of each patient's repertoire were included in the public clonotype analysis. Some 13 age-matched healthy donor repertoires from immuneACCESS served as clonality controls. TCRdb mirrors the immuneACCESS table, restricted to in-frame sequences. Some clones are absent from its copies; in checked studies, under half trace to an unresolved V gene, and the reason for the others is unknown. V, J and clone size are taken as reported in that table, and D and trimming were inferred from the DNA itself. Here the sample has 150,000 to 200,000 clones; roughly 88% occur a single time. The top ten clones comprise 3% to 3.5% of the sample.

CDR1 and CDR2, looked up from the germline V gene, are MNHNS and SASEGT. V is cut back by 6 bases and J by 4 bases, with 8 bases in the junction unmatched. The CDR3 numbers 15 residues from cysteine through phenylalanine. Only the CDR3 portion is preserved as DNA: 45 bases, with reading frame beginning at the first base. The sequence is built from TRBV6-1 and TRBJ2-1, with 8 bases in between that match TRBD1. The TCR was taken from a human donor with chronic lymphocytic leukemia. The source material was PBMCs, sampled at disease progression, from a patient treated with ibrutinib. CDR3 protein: CASSRAGTGYNEQFF. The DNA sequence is TGTGCCAGCAGCAGAGCCGGGACAGGATACAATGAGCAGTTCTTC.